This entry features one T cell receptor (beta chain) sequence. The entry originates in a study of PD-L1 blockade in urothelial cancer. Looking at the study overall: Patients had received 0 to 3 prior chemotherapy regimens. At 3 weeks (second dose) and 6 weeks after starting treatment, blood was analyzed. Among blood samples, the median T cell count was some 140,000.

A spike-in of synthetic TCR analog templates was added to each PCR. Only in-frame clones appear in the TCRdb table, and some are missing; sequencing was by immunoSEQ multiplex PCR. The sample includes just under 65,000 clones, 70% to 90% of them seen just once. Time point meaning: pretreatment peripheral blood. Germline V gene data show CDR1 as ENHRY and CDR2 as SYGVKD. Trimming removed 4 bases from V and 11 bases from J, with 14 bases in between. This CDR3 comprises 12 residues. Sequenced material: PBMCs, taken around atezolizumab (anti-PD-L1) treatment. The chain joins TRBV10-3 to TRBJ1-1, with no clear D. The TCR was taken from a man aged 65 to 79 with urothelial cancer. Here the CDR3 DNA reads TGTGCCATCAGTGGGACGACGCGAGGGGCTTTCTTT. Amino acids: CAISGTTRGAFF.